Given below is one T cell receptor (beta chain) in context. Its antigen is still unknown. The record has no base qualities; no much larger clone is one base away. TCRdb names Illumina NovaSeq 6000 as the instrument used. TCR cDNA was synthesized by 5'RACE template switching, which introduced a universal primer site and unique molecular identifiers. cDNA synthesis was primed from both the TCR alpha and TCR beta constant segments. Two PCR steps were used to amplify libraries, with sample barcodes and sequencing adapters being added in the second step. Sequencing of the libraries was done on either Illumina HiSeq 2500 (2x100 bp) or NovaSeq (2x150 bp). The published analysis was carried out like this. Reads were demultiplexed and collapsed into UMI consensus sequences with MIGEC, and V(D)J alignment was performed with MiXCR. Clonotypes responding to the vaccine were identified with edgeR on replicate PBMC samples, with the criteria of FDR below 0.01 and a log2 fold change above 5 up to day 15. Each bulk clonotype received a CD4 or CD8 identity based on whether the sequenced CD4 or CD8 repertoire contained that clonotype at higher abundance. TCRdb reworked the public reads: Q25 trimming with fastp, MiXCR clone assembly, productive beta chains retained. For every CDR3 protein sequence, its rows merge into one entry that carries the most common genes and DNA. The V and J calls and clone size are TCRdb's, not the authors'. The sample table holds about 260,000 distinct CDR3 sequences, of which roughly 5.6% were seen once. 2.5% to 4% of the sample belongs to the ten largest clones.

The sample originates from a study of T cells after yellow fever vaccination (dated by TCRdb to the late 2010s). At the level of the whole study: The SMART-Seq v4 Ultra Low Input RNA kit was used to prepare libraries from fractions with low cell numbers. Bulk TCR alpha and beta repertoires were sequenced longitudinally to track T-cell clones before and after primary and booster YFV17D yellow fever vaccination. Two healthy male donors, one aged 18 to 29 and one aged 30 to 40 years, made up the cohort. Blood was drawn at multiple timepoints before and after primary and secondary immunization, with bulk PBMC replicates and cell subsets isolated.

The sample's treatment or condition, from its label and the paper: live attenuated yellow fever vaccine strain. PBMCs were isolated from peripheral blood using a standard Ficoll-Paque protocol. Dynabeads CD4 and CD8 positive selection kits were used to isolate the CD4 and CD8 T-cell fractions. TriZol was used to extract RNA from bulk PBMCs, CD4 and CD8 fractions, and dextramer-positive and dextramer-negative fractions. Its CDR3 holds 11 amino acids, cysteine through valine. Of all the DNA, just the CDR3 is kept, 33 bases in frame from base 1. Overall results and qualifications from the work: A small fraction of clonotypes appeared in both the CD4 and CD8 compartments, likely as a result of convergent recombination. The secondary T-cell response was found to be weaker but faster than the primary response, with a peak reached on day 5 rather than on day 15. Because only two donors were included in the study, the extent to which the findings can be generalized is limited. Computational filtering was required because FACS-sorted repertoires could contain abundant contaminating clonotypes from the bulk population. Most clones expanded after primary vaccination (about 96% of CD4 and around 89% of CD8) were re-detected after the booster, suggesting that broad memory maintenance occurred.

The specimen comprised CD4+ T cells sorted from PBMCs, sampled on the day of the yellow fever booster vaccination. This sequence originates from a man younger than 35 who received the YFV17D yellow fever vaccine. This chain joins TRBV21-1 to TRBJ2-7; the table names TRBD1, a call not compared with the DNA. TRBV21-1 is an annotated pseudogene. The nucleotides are TGTGCCAGCGCCGGGCACTACGAGCAGTACGTC. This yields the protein CASAGHYEQYV.